The 5 T cell receptor beta chains given below trace back to one sample, sequenced in a study of blood T cell repertoires in COVID-19. Assay: immunoSEQ multiplex PCR; the TCRdb copy retains only in-frame clones and omits some. The sample contains fewer than 450,000 clones, roughly 87% of which appear only once. The sequenced material came from PBMCs or T cells enriched from blood (not recorded which). The receptors originated from a woman aged 25-40 years who had recovered from COVID-19.

J is TRBJ2-3 and V is TRBV7-8, with D possibly matching TRBD1 (5 bases). This CDR3 is 15 amino acids long. Per the germline V gene, CDR1 is SGHVS and CDR2 is FQNEAQ. Trimming stripped 5 bases from V and 1 base from J, with 13 bases between. CDR3 DNA: TGTGCCAGCAGCCCGCCGGGCAGGGGCACAGATACGCAGTATTTT. This sequence encodes CASSPPGRGTDTQYF.

The chain joins TRBV2 to TRBJ2-2; D is undetermined. V was shortened by 4 bases and J by 4 bases, with 4 bases between the two germline ends. The CDR3 length is 12 residues. Germline V CDR1 and CDR2: SNHLY, FYNNEI. CDR3 sequence: CASSVVTGELFF. DNA for the CDR3: TGTGCCAGCAGTGTCGTCACCGGGGAGCTGTTTTTT.

CDR3: CASSLPGGYNEQFF. CDR3 coding DNA: TGTGCCAGCAGCTTACCGGGGGGTTACAATGAGCAGTTCTTC. V usage is TRBV7-2 and J usage is TRBJ2-1; 7 bases fit TRBD2. The J segment lost 4 bases and the V segment lost 2 bases, leaving 2 bases of the junction unmatched. Germline V gene lookup returns CDR1 SGHTA and CDR2 FQGNSA. The CDR3 runs to 14 residues.

V gene TRBV7-6 combines with J gene TRBJ2-7; 7 bases match TRBD1. The CDR3 covers 14 residues. From germline, CDR1 is SGHVS and CDR2 FNYEAQ. The V gene end was trimmed by 4 bases and the J gene end by 2 bases; junction bases not matched to a gene: 5. CDR3 amino acids: CASSSYRGAYEQYF. The CDR3 DNA reads as TGTGCCAGCAGCTCCTACAGGGGCGCCTACGAGCAGTACTTC. The entire variable domain, with the rest obtained from reference TRBV7-6 and TRBJ2-7, is as follows: GAGVSQSPRYKVTKRGQDVALRCDPISGHVSLYWYRQALGQGPEFLTYFNYEAQQDKSGLPNDRFSAERPEGSISTLTIQRTEQRDSAMYRCASSSYRGAYEQYFGPGTRLTVT.

V is TRBV29-1 and J is TRBJ2-1, with 9 bases matching TRBD1. The V gene end was trimmed by 1 base and the J gene end by 5 bases; junction bases not matched to a gene: 6. CDR1 is SQVTM and CDR2 is ANQGSEA in the germline V gene. CDR3 length: 15 amino acids. CDR3 DNA: TGCAGCGTTGAAGTGGGGACAGGGATAGACAATGAGCAGTTCTTC. Amino acid sequence: CSVEVGTGIDNEQFF.